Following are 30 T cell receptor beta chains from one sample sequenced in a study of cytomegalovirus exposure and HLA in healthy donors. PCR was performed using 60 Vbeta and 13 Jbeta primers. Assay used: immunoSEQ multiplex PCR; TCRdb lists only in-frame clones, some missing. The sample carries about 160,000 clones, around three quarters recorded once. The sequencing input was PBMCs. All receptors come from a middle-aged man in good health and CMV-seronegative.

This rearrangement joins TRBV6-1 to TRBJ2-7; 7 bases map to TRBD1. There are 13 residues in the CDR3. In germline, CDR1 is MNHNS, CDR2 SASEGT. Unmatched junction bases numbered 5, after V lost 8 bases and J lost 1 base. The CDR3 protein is CASDRDLSYEQYF. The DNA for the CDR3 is TGTGCCAGCGACAGGGATCTATCCTACGAGCAGTACTTC.

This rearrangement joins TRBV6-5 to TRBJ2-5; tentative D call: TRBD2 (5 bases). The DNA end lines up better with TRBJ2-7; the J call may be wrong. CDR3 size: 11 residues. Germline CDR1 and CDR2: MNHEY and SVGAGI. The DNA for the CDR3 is TGTGCCAGCAGCGGCGGGTACGAGCAGTACTTC. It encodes CASSGGYEQYF.

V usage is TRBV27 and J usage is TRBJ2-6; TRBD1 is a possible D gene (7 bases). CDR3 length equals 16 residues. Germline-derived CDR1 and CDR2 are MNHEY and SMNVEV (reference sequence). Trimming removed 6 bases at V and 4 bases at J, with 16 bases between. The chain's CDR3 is CASRIIRGVGANVLTF. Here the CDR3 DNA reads TGTGCCAGCAGAATCATCAGGGGGGTCGGGGCCAACGTCCTGACTTTC.

The CDR3: CASSRVIAGGPTDTQYF. CDR3 bases: TGCGCCAGCAGCCGGGTTATAGCGGGAGGGCCCACAGATACGCAGTATTTT. This chain uses TRBV4-1 with TRBJ2-3; 11 bases align to TRBD2. This CDR3 comprises 17 residues. CDR1 and CDR2 (germline): MGHRA, YSYEKL. The junction had 8 bases not matched to a gene; V was cut back by 4 bases and J by 2 bases.

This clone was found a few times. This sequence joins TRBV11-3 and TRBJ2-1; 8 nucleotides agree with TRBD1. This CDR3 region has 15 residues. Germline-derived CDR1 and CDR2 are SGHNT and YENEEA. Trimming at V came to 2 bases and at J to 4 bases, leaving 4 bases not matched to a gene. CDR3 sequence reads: CASSLRGQGYNEQFF. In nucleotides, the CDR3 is TGTGCCAGCAGCTTACGAGGACAGGGTTACAATGAGCAGTTCTTC. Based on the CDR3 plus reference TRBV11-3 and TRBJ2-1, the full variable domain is EAGVVQSPRYKIIEKKQPVAFWCNPISGHNTLYWYLQNLGQGPELLIRYENEEAVDDSQLPKDRFSAERLKGVDSTLKIQPAELGDSAVYLCASSLRGQGYNEQFFGPGTRLTVL.

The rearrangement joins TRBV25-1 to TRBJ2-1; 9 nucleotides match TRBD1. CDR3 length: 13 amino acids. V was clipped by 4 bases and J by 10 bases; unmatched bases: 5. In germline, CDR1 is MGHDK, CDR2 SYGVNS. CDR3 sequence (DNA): TGTGCCAGCAGTGTTACAGGGGGCAGGGAGCAGTTCTTC. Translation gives CASSVTGGREQFF.

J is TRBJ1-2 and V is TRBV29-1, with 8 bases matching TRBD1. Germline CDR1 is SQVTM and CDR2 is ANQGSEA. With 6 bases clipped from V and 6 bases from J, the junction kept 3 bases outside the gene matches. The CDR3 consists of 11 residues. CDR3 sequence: CSVPDRDGYTF. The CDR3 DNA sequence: TGCAGCGTCCCGGACAGGGATGGCTACACCTTC.

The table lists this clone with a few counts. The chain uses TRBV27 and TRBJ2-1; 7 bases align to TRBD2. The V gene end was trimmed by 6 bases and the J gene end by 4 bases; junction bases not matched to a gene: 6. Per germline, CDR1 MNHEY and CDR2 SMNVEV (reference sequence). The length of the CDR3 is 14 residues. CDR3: CASSSSGGYNEQFF. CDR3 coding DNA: TGTGCCAGCAGCTCATCGGGGGGATACAATGAGCAGTTCTTC.

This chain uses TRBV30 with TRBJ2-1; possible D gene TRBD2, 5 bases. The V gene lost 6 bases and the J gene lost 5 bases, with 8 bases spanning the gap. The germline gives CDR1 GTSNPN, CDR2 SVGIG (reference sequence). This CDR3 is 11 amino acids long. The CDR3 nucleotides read TGTGCCTGCTCGGAGGACAATGAGCAGTTCTTC. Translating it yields CACSEDNEQFF.

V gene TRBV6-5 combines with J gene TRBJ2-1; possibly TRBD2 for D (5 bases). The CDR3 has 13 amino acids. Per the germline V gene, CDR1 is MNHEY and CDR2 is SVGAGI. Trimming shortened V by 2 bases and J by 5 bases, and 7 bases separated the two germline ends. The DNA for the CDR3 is TGTGCCAGCAGTTACGGGAGCCACAATGAGCAGTTCTTC. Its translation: CASSYGSHNEQFF.

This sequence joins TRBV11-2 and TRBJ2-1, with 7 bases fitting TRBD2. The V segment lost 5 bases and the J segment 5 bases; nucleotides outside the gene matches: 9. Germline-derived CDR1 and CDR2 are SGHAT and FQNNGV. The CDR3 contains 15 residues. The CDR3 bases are TGTGCCAGCAGCCAGGTGGCTAGCGGTCACAATGAGCAGTTCTTC. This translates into CASSQVASGHNEQFF. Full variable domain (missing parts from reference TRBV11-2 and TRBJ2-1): EAGVAQSPRYKIIEKRQSVAFWCNPISGHATLYWYQQILGQGPKLLIQFQNNGVVDDSQLPKDRFSAERLKGVDSTLKIQPAKLEDSAVYLCASSQVASGHNEQFFGPGTRLTVL.

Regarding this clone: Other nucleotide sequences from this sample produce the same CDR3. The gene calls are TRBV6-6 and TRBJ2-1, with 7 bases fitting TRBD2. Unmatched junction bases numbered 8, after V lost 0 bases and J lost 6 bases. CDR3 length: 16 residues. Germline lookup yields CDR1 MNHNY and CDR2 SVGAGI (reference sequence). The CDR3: CASSYSSGPIGNEQFF. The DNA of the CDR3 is TGTGCCAGCAGTTACTCTAGCGGGCCCATAGGCAATGAGCAGTTCTTC.

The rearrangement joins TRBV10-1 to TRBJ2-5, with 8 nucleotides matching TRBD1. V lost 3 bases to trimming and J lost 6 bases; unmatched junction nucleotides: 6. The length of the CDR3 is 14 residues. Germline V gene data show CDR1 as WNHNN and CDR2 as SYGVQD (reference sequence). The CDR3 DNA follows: TGCGCCAGCAGTGACGACAGGGGCACGAAGACCCAGTACTTC. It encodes CASSDDRGTKTQYF.

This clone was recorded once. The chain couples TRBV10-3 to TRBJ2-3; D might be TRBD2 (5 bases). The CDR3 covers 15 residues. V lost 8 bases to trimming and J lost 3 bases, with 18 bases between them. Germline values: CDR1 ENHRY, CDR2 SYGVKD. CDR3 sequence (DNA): TGTGCCATCCGGCTGGGCGGACTTGAGACAGATACGCAGTATTTT. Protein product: CAIRLGGLETDTQYF.

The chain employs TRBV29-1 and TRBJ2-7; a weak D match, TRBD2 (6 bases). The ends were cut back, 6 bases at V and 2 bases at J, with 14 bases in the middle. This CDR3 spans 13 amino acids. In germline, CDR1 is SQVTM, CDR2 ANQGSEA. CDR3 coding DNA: TGCAGCGTCATAGGAGGCGGGACCTACGAGCAGTACTTC. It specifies CSVIGGGTYEQYF.

Here the CDR3 DNA reads TGTGCCAGCAGCGACCGGGACATACAAGAGACCCAGTACTTC. Its translation: CASSDRDIQETQYF. The chain has TRBV21-1 and TRBJ2-5; no DNA check was done on the table's D call, TRBD1. TRBV21-1 is a listed pseudogene. The CDR3 totals 14 residues.

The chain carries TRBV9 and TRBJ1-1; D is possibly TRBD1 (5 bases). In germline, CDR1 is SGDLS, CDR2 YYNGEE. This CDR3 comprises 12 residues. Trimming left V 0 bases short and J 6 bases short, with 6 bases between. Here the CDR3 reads CASSVEGPEAFF. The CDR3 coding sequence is TGTGCCAGCAGCGTAGAGGGGCCTGAAGCTTTCTTT.

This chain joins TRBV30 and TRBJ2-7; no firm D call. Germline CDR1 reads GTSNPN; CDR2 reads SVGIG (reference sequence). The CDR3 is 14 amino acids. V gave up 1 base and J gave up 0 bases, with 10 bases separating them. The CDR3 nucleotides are TGTGCCTGGAGTGGAACGGATAGCTCCTACGAGCAGTACGTC. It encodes CAWSGTDSSYEQYV.

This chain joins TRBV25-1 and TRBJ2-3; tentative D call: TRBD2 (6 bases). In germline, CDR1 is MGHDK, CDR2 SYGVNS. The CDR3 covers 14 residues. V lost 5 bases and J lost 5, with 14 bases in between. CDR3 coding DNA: TGTGCCAGCAGTTTGGGGGGAATGGGAGATACGCAGTATTTT. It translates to CASSLGGMGDTQYF.

CDR3 bases: TGTGCCAGCAGCTCCGGGGAAGGGACTTACAATGAGCAGTTCTTC. It is translated as CASSSGEGTYNEQFF. This chain links TRBV5-4 with TRBJ2-1; TRBD2 is a possible D gene (6 bases). This CDR3 has 15 amino acids. V was shortened by 3 bases and J by 4 bases, with 14 bases between the two germline ends. Germline V CDR1 and CDR2: SGHNT, YYREEE (reference sequence).

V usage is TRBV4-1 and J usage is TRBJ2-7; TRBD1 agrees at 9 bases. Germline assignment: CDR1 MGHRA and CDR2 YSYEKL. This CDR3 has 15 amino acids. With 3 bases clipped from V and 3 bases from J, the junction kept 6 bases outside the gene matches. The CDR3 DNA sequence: TGCGCCAGCAGCCAGGAGGACAGGGGATTCTACGAGCAGTACTTC. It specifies CASSQEDRGFYEQYF.

In DNA, the CDR3 is TGTGCCAGCAGTCCCGGGGACAGGGCAGATACGCAGTATTTT. It is translated as CASSPGDRADTQYF. The V and J genes are TRBV28 and TRBJ2-3, with TRBD1 identical over 9 bases. J was trimmed by 4 bases and V by 5 bases; bases with no gene match: 4. CDR1 and CDR2 (germline): MDHEN, SYDVKM. The CDR3 totals 14 residues. The full variable domain, its missing parts supplied by reference TRBV28 and TRBJ2-3, is DVKVTQSSRYLVKRTGEKVFLECVQDMDHENMFWYRQDPGLGLRLIYFSYDVKMKEKGDIPEGYSVSREKKERFSLILESASTNQTSMYLCASSPGDRADTQYFGPGTRLTVL.

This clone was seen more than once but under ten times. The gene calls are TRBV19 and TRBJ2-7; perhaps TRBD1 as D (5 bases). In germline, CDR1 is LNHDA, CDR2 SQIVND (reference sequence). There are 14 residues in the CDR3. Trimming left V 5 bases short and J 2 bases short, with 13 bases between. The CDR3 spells CASSPRGQAYEQYF. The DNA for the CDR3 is TGTGCCAGTAGTCCCCGAGGACAAGCCTACGAGCAGTACTTC.

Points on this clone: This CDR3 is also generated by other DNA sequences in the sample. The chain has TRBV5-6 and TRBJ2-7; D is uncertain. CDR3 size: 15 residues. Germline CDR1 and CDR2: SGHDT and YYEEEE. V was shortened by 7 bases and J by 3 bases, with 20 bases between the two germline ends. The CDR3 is CASREWNGRGYEQYF. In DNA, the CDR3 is TGTGCCAGCCGCGAGTGGAACGGCAGAGGCTACGAGCAGTACTTC.

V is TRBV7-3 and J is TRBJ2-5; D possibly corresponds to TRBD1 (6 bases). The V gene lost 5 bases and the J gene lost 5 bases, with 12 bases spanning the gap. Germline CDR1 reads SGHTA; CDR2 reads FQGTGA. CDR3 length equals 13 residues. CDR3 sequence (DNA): TGTGCCAGCAGCGAACAGGGTTGGGAGACCCAGTACTTC. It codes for CASSEQGWETQYF.

CDR3: CASSLGSGTYEQYF. CDR3 nucleotide sequence: TGTGCCAGCAGCTTGGGTAGCGGTACCTACGAGCAGTACTTC. This chain links TRBV5-6 with TRBJ2-7; D may be TRBD2 (6 bases). Germline CDR1 SGHDT, CDR2 YYEEEE. The CDR3 extends over 14 amino acids. V was trimmed by 0 bases and J by 2 bases, leaving 9 bases between them.

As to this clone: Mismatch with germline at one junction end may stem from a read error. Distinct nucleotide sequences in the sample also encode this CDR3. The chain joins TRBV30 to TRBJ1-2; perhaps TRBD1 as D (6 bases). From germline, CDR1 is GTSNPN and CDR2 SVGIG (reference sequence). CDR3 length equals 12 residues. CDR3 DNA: TGCGCCAGTTCGGACAGCTACTATGGCTACACCTTC. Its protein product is CASSDSYYGYTF.

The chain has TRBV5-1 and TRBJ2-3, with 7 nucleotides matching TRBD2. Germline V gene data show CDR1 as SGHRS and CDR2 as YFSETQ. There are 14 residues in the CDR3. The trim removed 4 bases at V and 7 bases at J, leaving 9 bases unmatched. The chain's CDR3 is CASSPSSGGNTQYF. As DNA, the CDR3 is TGCGCCAGCAGCCCGTCTAGCGGAGGGAATACGCAGTATTTT.

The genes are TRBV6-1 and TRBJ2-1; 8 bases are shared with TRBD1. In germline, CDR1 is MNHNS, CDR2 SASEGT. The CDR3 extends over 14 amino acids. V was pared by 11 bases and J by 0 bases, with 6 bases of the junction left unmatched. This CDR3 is CAGRTGFSYNEQFF. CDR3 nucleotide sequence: TGTGCCGGCCGGACAGGGTTCTCCTACAATGAGCAGTTCTTC.

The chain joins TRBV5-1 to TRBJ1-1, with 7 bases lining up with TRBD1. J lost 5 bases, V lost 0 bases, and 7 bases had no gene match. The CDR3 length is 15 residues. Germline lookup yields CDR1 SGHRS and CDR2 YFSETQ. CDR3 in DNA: TGCGCCAGCAGCTTGGCCACAGGGGCGAGGACTGAAGCTTTCTTT. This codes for CASSLATGARTEAFF.